This T cell receptor beta chain was sequenced for a study of blood T cell repertoires in COVID-19. For the study at large: Samples of COVID-19 (acute and convalescent) were obtained from the United States, Italy and Spain. The cDNA or gDNA used as material had been derived from T cells, B-cell-depleted T cells, or PBMCs.

Original analysis: Quantification of nucleated cells was approximated via reference gene primer amplification. Measured with immunoSEQ multiplex PCR; TCRdb has only the in-frame clones, and not every one. V, J and clone size were drawn from that table, and D and trimming were deduced from the DNA. The top ten hold roughly 7.2% of the sample, which has about 38,000 clones, approximately 88% seen once. The germline gives CDR1 SGHDN, CDR2 FVKESK. The CDR3 runs 15 residues. Trimming removed 2 bases from V and 3 bases from J; junction bases left unmatched: 7. The chain has TRBV14 and TRBJ2-7, with 7 bases that match TRBD1. Material for sequencing was peripheral blood. The sequence derives from a human donor in a cohort sampled during active COVID-19. DNA of the CDR3: TGTGCCAGCAGCCAATTTGGACAGGCGCTCTACGAGCAGTACTTC. Protein sequence: CASSQFGQALYEQYF.